The sample holds many counts of the clone carrying this T cell receptor (beta chain). Antigen unknown. These data belong to a study of CD8 T cells in ankylosing spondylitis. Study-wide points: Apparently characteristic of ankylosing spondylitis blood was a TCR beta motif (under ten highly homologous variants). Disease-linked clones proved CD8+ and comparatively uncommon in peripheral blood.

TCRdb processed the 5' RACE reads anew with MiXCR; each CDR3 protein has one entry. The sample lists roughly 230,000 distinct CDR3 sequences; roughly 8.2% were seen once. V was shortened by 3 bases and J by 6 bases, with 12 bases between the two germline ends. CDR3 size: 14 residues. Germline loops: CDR1 LNHDA, CDR2 SQIVND (reference sequence). This chain connects TRBV19 to TRBJ1-5; D unclear. What was sequenced was blood, either unsorted or a sorted T cell fraction (not recorded which). This TCR came from a female donor with ankylosing spondylitis or in good health (not recorded which). This CDR3 is CASSMAAGGQPQHF. CDR3 DNA: TGTGCCAGTAGTATGGCGGCGGGAGGTCAGCCCCAGCATTTT.